What follows are 26 T cell receptor beta chains derived from one specimen sequenced in a study of CD8+ T cells in alopecia areata. Reverse transcribed after extraction, RNA yielded cDNA as the sequencing template. Generated by immunoSEQ multiplex PCR, the TCRdb table keeps only in-frame clones and is missing some. Among some 180,000 clones listed, roughly 65% were seen once. Source: CD4+ T cells sorted from blood, taken at week 0. All receptors come from a human donor with alopecia areata.

This chain links TRBV29-1 with TRBJ2-5; D might be TRBD1 or TRBD2, each matching 5 bases. This CDR3 region has 14 residues. The germline V gene has CDR1 SQVTM and CDR2 ANQGSEA. Trimming removed 2 bases from V and 5 bases from J, with 15 bases in between. The CDR3 here is CSVENDGGAETQYF. CDR3 in DNA: TGCAGCGTTGAAAATGATGGGGGAGCCGAGACCCAGTACTTC.

The chain's CDR3 is CASSLGGVNNEQFF. CDR3 coding DNA: TGCGCCAGCAGCTTGGGTGGGGTCAACAATGAGCAGTTCTTC. V gene TRBV5-1 combines with J gene TRBJ2-1; D is uncertain. With 0 bases removed from V and 5 bases from J, the gap between germline ends came to 9 bases. There are 14 residues in the CDR3. In germline, CDR1 is SGHRS, CDR2 YFSETQ.

The rearrangement links TRBV5-1 to TRBJ1-2, with TRBD1 identical over 11 bases. From germline, CDR1 is SGHRS and CDR2 YFSETQ. The trim removed 0 bases at V and 6 bases at J, leaving 13 bases unmatched. The CDR3 sequence is 18 residues long. CDR3 protein: CASSLGTGGAFNDNGYTF. The DNA for the CDR3 is TGCGCCAGCAGCTTGGGGACAGGGGGCGCGTTCAACGATAATGGCTACACCTTC. The full variable domain, with the rest looked up from reference TRBV5-1 and TRBJ1-2, is KAGVTQTPRYLIKTRGQQVTLSCSPISGHRSVSWYQQTPGQGLQFLFEYFSETQRNKGNFPGRFSGRQFSNSRSEMNVSTLELGDSALYLCASSLGTGGAFNDNGYTFGSGTRLTVV.

This rearrangement joins TRBV30 to TRBJ1-4; D is uncertain. Germline-derived CDR1 and CDR2 are GTSNPN and SVGIG (reference sequence). Trimming took 0 bases from V and 8 from J, leaving 25 bases between them. CDR3 size: 18 residues. CDR3 DNA sequence: TGTGCCTGGAGTGTACGTGGTAGGAAGGATCCTTCTGGAGAAAAACTGTTTTTT. This sequence encodes CAWSVRGRKDPSGEKLFF.

This chain connects TRBV6-5 to TRBJ2-3; 8 bases match TRBD1. The trim removed 4 bases at V and 5 bases at J, leaving 11 bases unmatched. This CDR3 contains 16 residues. The V gene's germline CDR1 is MNHEY and CDR2 SVGAGI. This chain's CDR3 is CASSSPGQGAVDTQYF. CDR3 in DNA: TGTGCCAGCAGTTCTCCCGGACAGGGAGCTGTAGATACGCAGTATTTT.

This clone showed up just a few times. V is TRBV29-1 and J is TRBJ2-4; weak D call: TRBD1 (6 bases). The CDR3 runs 13 residues. The V end was cut by 5 bases, the J end by 2 bases, with 10 bases between. Germline CDR1 is SQVTM and CDR2 is ANQGSEA. The CDR3 loop is CSVWTDTKNIQYF. The DNA of the CDR3 is TGCAGCGTTTGGACAGACACCAAAAACATTCAGTACTTC.

The genes are TRBV9 and TRBJ2-2; no clear D. The CDR3 is 15 amino acids. The V end lost 2 bases, the J end lost 0 bases, and 8 bases lay between the germline ends. Germline V gives CDR1 SGDLS, CDR2 YYNGEE. The CDR3: CASSVSLTNTGELFF. CDR3 in DNA: TGTGCCAGCAGCGTTAGCCTGACGAACACCGGGGAGCTGTTTTTT.

This clone was seen a single time. This rearrangement joins TRBV5-6 to TRBJ2-6; D may be TRBD1 (6 bases). Germline-derived CDR1 and CDR2 are SGHDT and YYEEEE. The CDR3 loop spans 16 amino acids. With 4 bases removed from V and 3 bases from J, the gap between germline ends came to 14 bases. The CDR3 loop is CASSLGQLGGANVLTF. The CDR3 nucleotides are TGTGCCAGCAGCCTCGGACAGCTTGGTGGGGCCAACGTCCTGACTTTC.

V is TRBV5-6 and J is TRBJ2-3; TRBD2 aligns across 9 bases. CDR1 and CDR2 from the germline V gene are SGHDT and YYEEEE. V lost 4 bases and J lost 1; bases outside the gene matches: 4. The CDR3 has 15 residues. CDR3 coding DNA: TGTGCCAGCAGCAGTAGCGGGGGCCGCACAGATACGCAGTATTTT. It codes for CASSSSGGRTDTQYF.

The V call is TRBV30, the J call TRBJ2-7, with D unresolved. This CDR3 contains 12 residues. CDR1 and CDR2 (germline): GTSNPN, SVGIG (reference sequence). The V end lost 0 bases, the J end lost 6 bases, and 9 bases lay between the germline ends. CDR3 loop: CAWSVRFGEQYF. Here the CDR3 DNA reads TGTGCCTGGAGTGTACGGTTTGGCGAGCAGTACTTC.

The chain joins TRBV27 to TRBJ1-1; 10 bases are a match to TRBD1. The CDR3 has 14 residues. Trimming removed 6 bases from V and 7 bases from J; junction bases left unmatched: 8. Per the germline V gene, CDR1 is MNHEY and CDR2 is SMNVEV (reference sequence). The DNA of the CDR3 is TGTGCCAGCAGAAGACAGGGGGCTTTCGGTGAAGCTTTCTTT. Residues: CASRRQGAFGEAFF.

The chain uses TRBV4-3 and TRBJ2-5; no reliable D call. The germline V and J ends were trimmed by 1 base and 4 bases, with 25 bases remaining between them. Per germline, CDR1 LGHNA and CDR2 YSLEER. The CDR3 length is 19 residues. The CDR3 region is CASSQGAATRPWYGETQYF. The DNA of the CDR3 is TGCGCCAGCAGCCAAGGGGCCGCAACCCGTCCTTGGTATGGAGAGACCCAGTACTTC.

CDR3 protein: CSVEDRGIGELFF. DNA for the CDR3: TGCAGCGTTGAAGATCGGGGGATCGGGGAGCTGTTTTTT. The rearrangement uses TRBV29-1 and TRBJ2-2, with a weak D call TRBD2 (6 bases). The CDR3 covers 13 residues. CDR1 and CDR2 from the germline V gene are SQVTM and ANQGSEA. V dropped 0 bases and J dropped 7 bases, with 9 bases sitting between them.

The rearrangement joins TRBV18 to TRBJ2-4; 7 nucleotides agree with TRBD1. Trimming at V came to 5 bases and at J to 1 base, leaving 8 bases not matched to a gene. Germline assignment: CDR1 KGHSH and CDR2 LQKENI. CDR3 length: 16 amino acids. CDR3 region: CASSDPGQKAKNIQYF. The CDR3 nucleotides read TGTGCCAGCTCAGATCCGGGACAGAAGGCCAAAAACATTCAGTACTTC.

CDR3 nucleotide sequence: TGCAGCGTTGACGAGGGGCCGGGAAACACCATATATTTT. Its protein is CSVDEGPGNTIYF. V gene TRBV29-1 combines with J gene TRBJ1-3; D is possibly TRBD1 (5 bases). Deletions cut 3 bases from V and 4 bases from J, with 10 bases between. Germline assignment: CDR1 SQVTM and CDR2 ANQGSEA. This CDR3 comprises 13 residues.

V usage is TRBV29-1 and J usage is TRBJ1-6; D is undetermined. This CDR3 has 13 amino acids. The germline CDR1 and CDR2 sequences are SQVTM and ANQGSEA. Deletions cut 7 bases from V and 9 bases from J, with 16 bases between. CDR3 coding DNA: TGCAGCGCGAGGGATACCTTTGGTTCACCCCTCCACTTT. Its translation is CSARDTFGSPLHF.

The chain combines TRBV20-1 with TRBJ2-1; D unclear. Germline-derived CDR1 and CDR2 are DFQATT and SNEGSKA (reference sequence). The ends were cut back, 6 bases at V and 7 bases at J, with 7 bases in the middle. The CDR3 covers 10 residues. This CDR3 is CSARKNEQFF. As DNA, the CDR3 is TGCAGTGCCCGTAAGAATGAGCAGTTCTTC.

This clone was found once. The genes are TRBV29-1 and TRBJ2-3; TRBD1 agrees at 10 bases. Germline V gene sequence: CDR1 SQVTM, CDR2 ANQGSEA. The CDR3 runs 13 residues. Trimming took 6 bases from V and 5 from J; bases not matched to a gene: 5. CDR3 bases: TGCAGCGTCGGGACAGGGGTTTTAGATACGCAGTATTTT. Its translation is CSVGTGVLDTQYF.

This chain uses TRBV5-4 with TRBJ2-3; a weak D match, TRBD1 (6 bases). Germline CDR1 is SGHNT and CDR2 is YYREEE (reference sequence). The CDR3 covers 15 residues. V lost 4 bases, J lost 1 base, and 13 bases lay in between. The CDR3 coding sequence is TGTGCCAGCAGCCTCCAGGGGAGTGGCACAGATACGCAGTATTTT. It translates to CASSLQGSGTDTQYF.

There are a few counts of this clone. The rearrangement joins TRBV5-6 to TRBJ2-7; D not resolved. V was cut by 0 bases and J by 3 bases, with 4 bases left in between. The CDR3 is 12 amino acids. Germline V CDR1 and CDR2: SGHDT, YYEEEE. The CDR3: CASSLEGYEQYF. In DNA, the CDR3 is TGTGCCAGCAGCTTGGAGGGCTACGAGCAGTACTTC.

The chain uses TRBV29-1 and TRBJ1-5; TRBD1 aligns across 12 bases. In germline, CDR1 is SQVTM, CDR2 ANQGSEA. V dropped 6 bases and J dropped 1; count of bases not matched to a gene: 1. This CDR3 comprises 14 residues. CDR3 sequence: CSVGTGGSNQPQHF. The CDR3 coding sequence is TGCAGCGTAGGGACAGGGGGCAGCAATCAGCCCCAGCATTTT.

Only a few counts were recorded for this clone. The chain uses TRBV6-1 and TRBJ2-7, with TRBD2 matching 10 bases. The J segment lost 5 bases and the V segment lost 6 bases, leaving 10 bases of the junction unmatched. The CDR3 is made up of 15 amino acids. The germline gives CDR1 MNHNS, CDR2 SASEGT. The CDR3 DNA is TGTGCCAGCAGGGATCGTAGCGGGGGGATCGACGAGCAGTACTTC. It specifies CASRDRSGGIDEQYF.

The CDR3 reads CASSSNSYNEQFF. The CDR3, as DNA: TGTGCCAGTAGTAGCAACTCCTACAATGAGCAGTTCTTC. The chain has TRBV19 and TRBJ2-1; D is unresolved. V lost 4 bases to trimming and J lost 0 bases, with 4 bases between them. The CDR3 has 13 amino acids. The V gene's germline CDR1 is LNHDA and CDR2 SQIVND (reference sequence).

This clone has a handful of counts. The rearrangement uses TRBV7-8 and TRBJ1-6; TRBD1 matches 7 bases. Trimming took 6 bases from V and 10 from J; bases not matched to a gene: 6. This CDR3 has 13 residues. In germline, CDR1 is SGHVS, CDR2 FQNEAQ. The CDR3 DNA is TGTGCCAGCAGAGCCGACAGGGACTCACCCCTCCACTTT. As protein: CASRADRDSPLHF.

This clone was found a few times. Other nucleotide sequences in the sample specify the same CDR3. The V and J genes are TRBV7-3 and TRBJ1-1, with D possibly TRBD1 on 6 matching bases. Trimming cost V 4 bases and J 0 bases, with 6 bases left between them. This CDR3 contains 13 residues. Germline CDR1 and CDR2: SGHTA and FQGTGA. The CDR3 DNA reads as TGTGCCAGCAGCTCAGGGGTGAACACTGAAGCTTTCTTT. Translated: CASSSGVNTEAFF.

The rearrangement joins TRBV29-1 to TRBJ2-7; 9 positions match TRBD1. The V gene's germline CDR1 is SQVTM and CDR2 ANQGSEA. This CDR3 region has 15 residues. J lost 0 bases, V lost 5 bases, and 8 bases had no gene match. The CDR3, as DNA: TGCAGCGTTCTTCCGGGACAGGGCGACTCCTACGAGCAGTACTTC. Residues: CSVLPGQGDSYEQYF.